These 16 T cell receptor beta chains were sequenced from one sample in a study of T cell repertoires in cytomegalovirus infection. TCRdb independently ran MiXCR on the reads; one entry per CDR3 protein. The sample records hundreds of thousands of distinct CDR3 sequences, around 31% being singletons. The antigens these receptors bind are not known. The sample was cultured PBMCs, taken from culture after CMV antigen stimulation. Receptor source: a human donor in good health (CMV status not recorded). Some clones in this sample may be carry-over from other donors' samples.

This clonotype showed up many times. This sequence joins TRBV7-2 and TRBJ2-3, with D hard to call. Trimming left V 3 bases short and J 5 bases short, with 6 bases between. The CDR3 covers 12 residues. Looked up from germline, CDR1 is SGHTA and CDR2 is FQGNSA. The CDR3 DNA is TGTGCCAGCAGCTTCGCCGGAGATACGCAGTATTTT. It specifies CASSFAGDTQYF.

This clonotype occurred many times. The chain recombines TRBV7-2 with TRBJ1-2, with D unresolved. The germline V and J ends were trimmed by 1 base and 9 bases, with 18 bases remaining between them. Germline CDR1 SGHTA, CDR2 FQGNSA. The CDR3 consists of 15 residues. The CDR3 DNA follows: TGTGCCAGCAGCTTAGGTCCCTCTGGCGGATTGAGCTACACCTTC. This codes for CASSLGPSGGLSYTF.

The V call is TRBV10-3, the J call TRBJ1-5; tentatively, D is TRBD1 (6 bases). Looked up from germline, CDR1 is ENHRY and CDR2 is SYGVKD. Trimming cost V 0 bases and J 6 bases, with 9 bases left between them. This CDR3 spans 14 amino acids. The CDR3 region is CAISESTGAQPQHF. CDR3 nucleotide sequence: TGTGCCATCAGTGAGTCAACGGGGGCTCAGCCCCAGCATTTT.

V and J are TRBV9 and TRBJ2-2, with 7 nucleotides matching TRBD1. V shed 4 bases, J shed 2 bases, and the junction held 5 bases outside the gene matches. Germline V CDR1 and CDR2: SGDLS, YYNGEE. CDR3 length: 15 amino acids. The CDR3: CASSFRDSNTGELFF. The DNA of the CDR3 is TGTGCCAGCAGCTTCCGGGACAGTAACACCGGGGAGCTGTTTTTT.

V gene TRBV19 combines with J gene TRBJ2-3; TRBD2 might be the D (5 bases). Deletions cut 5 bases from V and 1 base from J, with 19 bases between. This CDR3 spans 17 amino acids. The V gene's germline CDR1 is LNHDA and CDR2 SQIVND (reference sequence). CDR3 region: CASSPSEAAPGTDTQYF. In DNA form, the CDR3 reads TGTGCCAGTAGTCCATCGGAGGCCGCCCCGGGCACAGATACGCAGTATTTT.

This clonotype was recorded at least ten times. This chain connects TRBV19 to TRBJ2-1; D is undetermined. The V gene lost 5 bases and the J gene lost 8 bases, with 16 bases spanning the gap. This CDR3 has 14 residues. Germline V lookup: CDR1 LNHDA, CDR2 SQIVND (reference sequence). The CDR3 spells CASSLRTESDEQFF. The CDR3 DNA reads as TGTGCCAGTAGTCTCCGGACGGAGAGCGATGAGCAGTTCTTC.

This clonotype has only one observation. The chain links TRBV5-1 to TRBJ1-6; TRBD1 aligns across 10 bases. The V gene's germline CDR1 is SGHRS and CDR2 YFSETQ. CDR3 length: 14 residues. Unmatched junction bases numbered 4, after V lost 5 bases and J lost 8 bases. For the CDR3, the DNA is TGCGCCAGCAGACTAGGGACAGGGGATTCACCCCTCCACTTT. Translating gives CASRLGTGDSPLHF. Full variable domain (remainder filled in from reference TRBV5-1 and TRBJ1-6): KAGVTQTPRYLIKTRGQQVTLSCSPISGHRSVSWYQQTPGQGLQFLFEYFSETQRNKGNFPGRFSGRQFSNSRSEMNVSTLELGDSALYLCASRLGTGDSPLHFGNGTRLTVT.

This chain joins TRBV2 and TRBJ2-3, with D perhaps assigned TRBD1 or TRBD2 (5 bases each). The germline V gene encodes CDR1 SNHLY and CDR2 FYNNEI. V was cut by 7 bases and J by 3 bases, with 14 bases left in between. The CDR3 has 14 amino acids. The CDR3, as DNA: TGTGCCAGCATTGGGACCCGCCAGACAGATACGCAGTATTTT. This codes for CASIGTRQTDTQYF.

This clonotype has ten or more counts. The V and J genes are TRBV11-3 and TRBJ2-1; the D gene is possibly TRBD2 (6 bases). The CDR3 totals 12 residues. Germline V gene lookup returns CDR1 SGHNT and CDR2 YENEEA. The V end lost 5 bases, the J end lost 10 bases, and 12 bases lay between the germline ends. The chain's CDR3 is CASSPRGGEQFF. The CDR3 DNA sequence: TGTGCCAGCAGCCCCCGGGGAGGAGAGCAGTTCTTC.

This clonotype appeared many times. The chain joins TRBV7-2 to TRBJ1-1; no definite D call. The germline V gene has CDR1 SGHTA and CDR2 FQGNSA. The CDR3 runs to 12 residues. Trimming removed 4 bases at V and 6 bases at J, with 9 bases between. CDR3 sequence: CASSSTWPEAFF. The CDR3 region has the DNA TGTGCCAGCAGCTCTACTTGGCCTGAAGCTTTCTTT.

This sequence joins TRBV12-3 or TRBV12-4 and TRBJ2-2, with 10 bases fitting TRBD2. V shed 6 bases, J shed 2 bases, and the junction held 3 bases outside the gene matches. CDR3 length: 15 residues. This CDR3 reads CASRRLAGNTGELFF. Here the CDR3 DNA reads TGTGCCAGCAGGCGACTAGCGGGCAACACCGGGGAGCTGTTTTTT.

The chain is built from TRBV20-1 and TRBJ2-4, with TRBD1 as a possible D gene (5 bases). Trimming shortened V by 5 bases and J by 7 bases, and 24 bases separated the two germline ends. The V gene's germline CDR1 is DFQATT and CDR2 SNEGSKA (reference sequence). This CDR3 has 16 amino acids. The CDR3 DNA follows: TGCAGTGCTGGCCCGAGGATAGGGGCGTTCGGGAACATTCAGTACTTC. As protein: CSAGPRIGAFGNIQYF.

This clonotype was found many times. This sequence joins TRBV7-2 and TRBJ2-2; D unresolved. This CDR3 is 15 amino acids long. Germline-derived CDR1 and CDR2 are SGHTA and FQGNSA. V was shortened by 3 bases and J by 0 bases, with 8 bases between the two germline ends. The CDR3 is CASSFSVANTGELFF. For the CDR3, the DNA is TGTGCCAGCAGCTTTTCCGTGGCGAACACCGGGGAGCTGTTTTTT.

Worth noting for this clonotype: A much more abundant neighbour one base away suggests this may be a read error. CDR3 region: CASSHRIVEGTEAFF. The CDR3 coding sequence is TGTGCCAGCAGTCATAGGATAGTAGAGGGCACTGAAGCTTTCTTT. The chain uses TRBV28 and TRBJ1-1; the D is unclear. The germline gives CDR1 MDHEN, CDR2 SYDVKM. The CDR3 is 15 amino acids. Trimming removed 5 bases from V and 4 bases from J, with 17 bases in between. The full variable domain, its missing parts supplied by reference TRBV28 and TRBJ1-1, is DVKVTQSSRYLVKRTGEKVFLECVQDMDHENMFWYRQDPGLGLRLIYFSYDVKMKEKGDIPEGYSVSREKKERFSLILESASTNQTSMYLCASSHRIVEGTEAFFGQGTRLTVV.

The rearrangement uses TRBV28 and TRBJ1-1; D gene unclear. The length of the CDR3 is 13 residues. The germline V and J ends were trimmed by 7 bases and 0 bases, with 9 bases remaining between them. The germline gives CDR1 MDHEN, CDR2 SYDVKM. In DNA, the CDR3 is TGTGCCAGCATAAAACGGCTGAACACTGAAGCTTTCTTT. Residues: CASIKRLNTEAFF.

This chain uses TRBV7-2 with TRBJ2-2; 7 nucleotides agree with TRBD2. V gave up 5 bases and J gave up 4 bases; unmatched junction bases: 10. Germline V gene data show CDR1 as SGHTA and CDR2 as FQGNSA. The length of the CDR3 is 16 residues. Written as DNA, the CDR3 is TGTGCCAGCAGCGAATTTGGGCTAGCGGCCACCGGGGAGCTGTTTTTT. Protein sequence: CASSEFGLAATGELFF.